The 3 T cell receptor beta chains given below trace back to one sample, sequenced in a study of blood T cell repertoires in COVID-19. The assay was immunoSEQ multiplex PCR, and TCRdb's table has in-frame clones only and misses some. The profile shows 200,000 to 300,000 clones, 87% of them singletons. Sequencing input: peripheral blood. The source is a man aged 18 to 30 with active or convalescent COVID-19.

The CDR3 region has the DNA TGTGCCAGCAGCCAAGATTTAACGGGAACGGGGAATGAGCAGTTCTTC. It translates to CASSQDLTGTGNEQFF. The chain joins TRBV4-2 to TRBJ2-1; D possibly corresponds to TRBD2 (5 bases). The CDR3 spans 16 residues. Germline lookup yields CDR1 LGHNA and CDR2 YNFKEQ. V was clipped by 0 bases and J by 7 bases, with 16 bases between them.

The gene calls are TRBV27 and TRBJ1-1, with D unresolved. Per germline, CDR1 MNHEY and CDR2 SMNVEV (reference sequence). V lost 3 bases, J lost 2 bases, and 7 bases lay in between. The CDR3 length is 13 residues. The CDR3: CASSFQENTEAFF. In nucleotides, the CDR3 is TGTGCCAGCAGTTTTCAGGAAAACACTGAAGCTTTCTTT.

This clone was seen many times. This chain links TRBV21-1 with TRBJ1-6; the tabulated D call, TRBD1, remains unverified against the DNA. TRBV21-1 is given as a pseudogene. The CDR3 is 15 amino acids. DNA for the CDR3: TGTGCCAGCAGCAAAAGGAGACAGGAGAATTCACCCCTCCACTTT. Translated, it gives CASSKRRQENSPLHF.